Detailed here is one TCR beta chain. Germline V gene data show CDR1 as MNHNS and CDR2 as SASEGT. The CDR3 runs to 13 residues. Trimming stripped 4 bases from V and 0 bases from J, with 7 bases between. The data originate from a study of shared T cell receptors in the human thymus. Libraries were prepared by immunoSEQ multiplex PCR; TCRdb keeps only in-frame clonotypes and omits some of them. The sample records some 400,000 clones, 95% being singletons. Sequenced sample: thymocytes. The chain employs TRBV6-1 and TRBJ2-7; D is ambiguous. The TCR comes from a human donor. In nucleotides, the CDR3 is TGTGCCAGCAGTGCTAGGGTCTCCTACGAGCAGTACTTC. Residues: CASSARVSYEQYF.